The subject of this entry is one T cell receptor beta chain. cDNA came from around 0.5 to 1 ug RNA primed by random hexamers. A multiplex approach, immunoSEQ multiplex PCR, amplified TCR beta CDR3 across 54 Vbeta and 13 Jbeta. One entry per CDR3 protein, called by TCRdb with MiXCR from the immunoSEQ multiplex PCR reads. The sample comprises 120,000 or so distinct CDR3 sequences, roughly 94% of which are singletons, and approximately 0.13% rests with the top ten. The source of the sample is a study of CD8 T cells in Susac syndrome. The CDR3 runs to 15 residues. The V end was cut by 3 bases, the J end by 9 bases, with 17 bases between. Germline loops: CDR1 SEHNR, CDR2 FQNEAQ (reference sequence).

This TCR derives from a human donor with multiple sclerosis. Sequenced sample: CD4+ T cells from PBMCs. This chain joins TRBV7-9 and TRBJ1-4, with D possibly being TRBD1 (5 bases). CDR3 in amino acids: CASSFRGAEDKKLFF. The CDR3 coding sequence is TGTGCCAGCAGCTTTAGGGGCGCGGAAGATAAAAAACTGTTTTTT.